The 31 T cell receptor beta chains listed next were all sequenced from one sample in a study of tumor and adjacent non-tumor tissue in lung cancer. No cell sorting was done before RNA was extracted from the tissue. TCRbeta libraries were built with three rounds of nested PCR, modified from ARM-PCR. A single record per CDR3 protein comes from TCRdb applying MiXCR to the multiplex PCR reads. The repertoire includes 120,000 to 150,000 distinct CDR3 sequences, approximately 66% of them detected once, and around a sixth sits in the top ten. The sequencing sample was made of lung tumor tissue. These receptors originate from a man aged 60 to 75 with small cell lung cancer.

The chain carries TRBV20-1 and TRBJ2-5; 8 positions agree with TRBD2. Germline V CDR1 and CDR2: DFQATT, SNEGSKA (reference sequence). The length of the CDR3 is 16 residues. The V gene end was trimmed by 5 bases and the J gene end by 1 base; junction bases not matched to a gene: 12. The CDR3 is CSAPKGLAGFQETQYF. The CDR3 nucleotides read TGCAGTGCTCCCAAGGGGCTAGCGGGTTTCCAAGAGACCCAGTACTTC.

The genes are TRBV28 and TRBJ2-2; 7 bases are shared with TRBD2. CDR1 is MDHEN and CDR2 is SYDVKM in the germline V gene. The CDR3 runs to 15 residues. J was trimmed by 7 bases and V by 5 bases; bases with no gene match: 10. Here the CDR3 DNA reads TGTGCCAGCAGTCTCAGCCGGGACTACGGCGGGGAGCTGTTTTTT. Protein sequence: CASSLSRDYGGELFF.

A remark on this clonotype: This sequence may be a read error, since a much larger clone differs from it by one base. The V and J genes are TRBV6-1 and TRBJ2-7; D remains ambiguous. The CDR3 extends over 13 amino acids. Germline V gives CDR1 MNHNS, CDR2 SASEGT. With 7 bases removed from V and 1 base from J, the gap between germline ends came to 11 bases. The CDR3 DNA is TGTGCCAGCACGAAGGACCGGTCCTACGAGCAGTACGTC. This gives the protein CASTKDRSYEQYV.

V usage is TRBV5-6 and J usage is TRBJ2-5; D is uncertain. Trimming removed 1 base from V and 1 base from J, with 5 bases in between. Germline CDR1 and CDR2: SGHDT and YYEEEE. The CDR3 loop spans 13 amino acids. In DNA, the CDR3 is TGTGCCAGCAGCTTGCAGGTCCAAGAGACCCAGTACTTC. This translates into CASSLQVQETQYF.

The rearrangement joins TRBV5-3 to TRBJ2-5; D ambiguous. TRBV5-3 is designated an ORF whose function remains uncertain. This CDR3 contains 12 residues. Trimming stripped 0 bases from V and 3 bases from J, with 3 bases between. This CDR3 is CARSLAEETQYF. The CDR3, as DNA: TGTGCCAGAAGCTTGGCGGAAGAGACCCAGTACTTC.

The sample holds one count of this clonotype. The DNA for the CDR3 is TGTGCATCGGGGGAAGACGAAGTCCACGAGCAGTACTTC. This gives the protein CASGEDEVHEQYF. The chain is built from TRBV6-6 and TRBJ2-7, with D tentatively TRBD2 (6 bases). CDR3 length: 13 residues. Germline CDR1 is MNHNY and CDR2 is SVGAGI (reference sequence).

The J gene is TRBJ2-5, the V gene TRBV5-4; perhaps TRBD2 as D (5 bases). The CDR3 has 15 amino acids. V lost 3 bases to trimming and J lost 5 bases, with 17 bases between them. Germline V lookup: CDR1 SGHNT, CDR2 YYREEE (reference sequence). The CDR3: CASSWGDWDVETQYF. The CDR3 DNA reads TGTGCCAGCAGCTGGGGAGATTGGGATGTGGAGACCCAGTACTTC.

By share, this clonotype ranks as medium-sized. This chain uses TRBV11-3 with TRBJ2-1, with D possibly TRBD2 on 6 matching bases. The germline V gene encodes CDR1 SGHNT and CDR2 YENEEA. This CDR3 region has 14 residues. V was clipped by 6 bases and J by 4 bases, with 13 bases between them. The CDR3 sequence: CASRRGGGYNEQFF. The CDR3 region has the DNA TGTGCCAGCAGGAGGGGTGGGGGGTACAATGAGCAGTTCTTC.

About this clonotype itself: A read error may be the cause here, since a much bigger clone is one base away. The chain combines TRBV6-1 with TRBJ1-5; D ambiguous. Gene TRBJ2-3 matches the end of the DNA better, so the J call may be wrong. Germline CDR1 MNHNS, CDR2 SASEGT. The CDR3 sequence is 13 residues long. As DNA, the CDR3 is TGTGCCAGCAGTGACAGCCGGCGGCAGCCCCAGTATTTT. Residues: CASSDSRRQPQYF.

This clonotype was recorded only once. This chain's CDR3 is CSAIRLEGANEQFF. The CDR3 DNA reads TGCAGTGCTATAAGACTAGAGGGAGCCAATGAGCAGTTCTTC. J is TRBJ2-1 and V is TRBV20-1; D may be TRBD2 (6 bases). Germline-derived CDR1 and CDR2 are DFQATT and SNEGSKA (reference sequence). The CDR3 runs 14 residues. V lost 4 bases and J 6 bases, leaving 16 bases between the germline ends.

About this clonotype itself: A much more abundant neighbour one base away suggests this may be a read error. V and J are TRBV20-1 and TRBJ2-2; possibly TRBD1 or TRBD2 for D (5 bases each). The CDR3 is 14 amino acids. The germline gives CDR1 DFQATT, CDR2 SNEGSKA (reference sequence). The CDR3 bases are TGCAGTGCTAGACGTGGGGCGAACACCGGGGAGCGGTTTTTT. The encoded protein is CSARRGANTGERFF.

This clonotype was picked up many times. The J gene is TRBJ2-7, the V gene TRBV29-1; weak D call: TRBD1 (6 bases). The CDR3 is 13 amino acids. Germline V gene lookup returns CDR1 SQVTM and CDR2 ANQGSEA. The ends were cut back, 6 bases at V and 6 bases at J, with 18 bases in the middle. CDR3: CSVTDSGPGEQYF. The CDR3 DNA reads TGCAGCGTAACGGACAGCGGCCCGGGCGAGCAGTACTTC.

About this clonotype itself: Just one base apart from a much larger clone, this may be a read error. The chain links TRBV6-6 to TRBJ2-2; the match to TRBD2 covers 9 bases. The CDR3 sequence is 15 residues long. In germline, CDR1 is MNHNY, CDR2 SVGAGI (reference sequence). CDR3 coding DNA: TGTGCCAGCAGTTACTCTGGGCGGGAGGGCAGGGATCTGTTTTTT. Translated: CASSYSGREGRDLFF.

This clonotype was counted between two and nine times. Given a much more abundant clone one base away, this may be a read error. The V and J genes are TRBV11-2 and TRBJ2-3; tentatively, D is TRBD1 (6 bases). Trimming left V 4 bases short and J 5 bases short, with 7 bases between. This CDR3 has 12 amino acids. Germline V gene lookup returns CDR1 SGHAT and CDR2 FQNNGV. The CDR3 nucleotides read TGTGCCAGCAGCTGGACAGAAGATACGCAGTATTTT. This codes for CASSWTEDTQYF.

This clonotype is medium-sized within its sample. The gene calls are TRBV11-2 and TRBJ2-7; D is undetermined. CDR3 size: 14 residues. V was clipped by 0 bases and J by 3 bases, with 9 bases between them. Germline CDR1 is SGHAT and CDR2 is FQNNGV. The CDR3 sequence: CASSLDRTGYEQYV. In DNA, the CDR3 is TGTGCCAGCAGCTTAGATCGCACGGGCTACGAGCAGTACGTC.

This clonotype has only a few counts. The genes are TRBV6-6 and TRBJ2-5; D possibly corresponds to TRBD2 (6 bases). This CDR3 is 14 amino acids long. CDR1 is MNHNY and CDR2 is SVGAGI in the germline V gene (reference sequence). Trimming stripped 5 bases from V and 5 bases from J, with 15 bases between. The CDR3 sequence is CASSGSGLKETQYF. The CDR3 region has the DNA TGTGCCAGCAGTGGTAGCGGATTAAAGGAGACCCAGTACTTC.

This clonotype appeared a single time. A junction end diverges from the germline sequence, so it may reflect a read error. CDR3: CASSLQGQGFSGAKVLTF. The CDR3 DNA follows: TGTGCCAGCAGCCTCCAGGGACAAGGATTTTCCGGGGCCAAGGTCCTGACTTTC. The V call is TRBV11-1, the J call TRBJ2-6; TRBD1 might be the D (6 bases). Germline V gene data show CDR1 as SGHAT and CDR2 as FQDESV (reference sequence). The CDR3 runs 18 residues.

This clonotype was counted at least ten times. The chain has TRBV20-1 and TRBJ1-1, with 7 bases lining up with TRBD1. Germline CDR1 is DFQATT and CDR2 is SNEGSKA (reference sequence). J lost 4 bases, V lost 1 base, and 9 bases had no gene match. The CDR3 has 15 amino acids. This CDR3 is CSARAATGFSTEAFF. The CDR3 nucleotides read TGCAGTGCTAGAGCCGCGACAGGGTTCAGCACTGAAGCTTTCTTT.

The chain links TRBV5-4 to TRBJ2-7, with no clear D. The CDR3 length is 14 residues. V was shortened by 4 bases and J by 3 bases, with 14 bases between the two germline ends. CDR1 is SGHNT, CDR2 YYREEE, per germline (reference sequence). The CDR3 bases are TGTGCCAGCAGCCCCAGTAGGGCGATCTACGAGCAGTACTTC. It specifies CASSPSRAIYEQYF.

The chain joins TRBV20-1 to TRBJ2-3; D unclear. Trimming left V 4 bases short and J 2 bases short, with 16 bases between. This CDR3 is 15 amino acids long. From germline, CDR1 is DFQATT and CDR2 SNEGSKA (reference sequence). The CDR3 reads CSAKDRRKATDTQYF. The DNA for the CDR3 is TGCAGTGCTAAGGATCGAAGGAAGGCCACAGATACGCAGTATTTT.

Of note for this clonotype: At one end, the junction sequence differs from germline, possibly due to a read error. V usage is TRBV11-3 and J usage is TRBJ1-5; D unresolved. Germline CDR1 is SGHNT and CDR2 is YENEEA. CDR3 length: 8 residues. CDR3 region: CTSCPQHF. The CDR3 DNA is TGTACCAGCTGCCCCCAGCATTTT.

The CDR3 protein is CVCTTKNSATNEKLFF. The CDR3 DNA reads as TGTGTCTGCACCACCAAGAATTCAGCAACTAATGAAAAACTGTTTTTT. The genes are TRBV6-5 and TRBJ1-4, with D uncertain. CDR1 is MNHEY and CDR2 is SVGAGI in the germline V gene. The CDR3 has 16 residues.

A word on this clonotype: One end of the junction is discordant with germline, which a read error may explain. V gene TRBV11-2 combines with J gene TRBJ2-3, with D perhaps being TRBD1 or TRBD2 (5 bases each). CDR1 is SGHAT, CDR2 FQNNGV, per germline. The CDR3 covers 16 residues. CDR3 sequence reads: CASSLGGASLSDKQYF. The CDR3 nucleotides read TGTGCCAGCAGCTTAGGAGGGGCTAGCTTATCCGATAAGCAGTATTTT.

Only a few counts were recorded for this clonotype. The CDR3 end shows no conserved phenylalanine or tryptophan, and so a read error is likely. The chain carries TRBV6-5 and TRBJ1-1; D might be TRBD1 (5 bases). The CDR3 loop spans 15 amino acids. Germline V gives CDR1 MNHEY, CDR2 SVGAGI. V lost 2 bases, J lost 5 bases, and 15 bases lay in between. The CDR3 sequence is CASSYRPEGWTEAFL. The CDR3 DNA is TGTGCCAGCAGTTACAGACCCGAGGGGTGGACTGAAGCTTTCCTT.

This clonotype came up a few times. The chain employs TRBV20-1 and TRBJ2-3, with a weak D call TRBD2 (5 bases). The CDR3 contains 16 residues. The V end was cut by 0 bases, the J end by 4 bases, with 17 bases between. The germline V gene has CDR1 DFQATT and CDR2 SNEGSKA (reference sequence). In nucleotides, the CDR3 is TGCAGTGCTAGAGATTTACCGGGAAGGTCCCCAGATACGCAGTATTTT. Amino acids: CSARDLPGRSPDTQYF.

With regard to this clonotype: The germline gene is not matched at one end of the junction; a read error may be the cause. The chain employs TRBV6-5 and TRBJ2-1; D is perhaps TRBD1 (5 bases). Germline V lookup: CDR1 MNHEY, CDR2 SVGAGI. CDR3 length equals 14 residues. The CDR3 reads CASSQKGSYNEQFF. The CDR3 coding sequence is TGTGCCAGCAGTCAAAAGGGGTCCTACAATGAGCAATTCTTC.

Regarding this clonotype: A single base separates this from a much larger clone, so it may be a read error. V usage is TRBV6-5 and J usage is TRBJ2-1, with TRBD2 as a possible D gene (5 bases). Germline V gene sequence: CDR1 MNHEY, CDR2 SVGAGI. The CDR3 loop spans 13 amino acids. The CDR3 here is CASSPDFYNKQFF. The DNA of the CDR3 is TGTGCCAGCAGTCCGGACTTTTACAATAAGCAGTTCTTC.

Turning to this clonotype: Relative to the germline gene, one junction end is altered; a read error may explain this. The V gene is TRBV6-5, the J gene TRBJ2-7; maybe TRBD2 (5 bases). The CDR3 is 15 residues long. The V gene's germline CDR1 is MNHEY and CDR2 SVGAGI. The CDR3 DNA reads as TGTGCCAGTAGTTACTCGGCGGGCCTAGCCTACGAGCGGTACTTC. Translated: CASSYSAGLAYERYF.

The V call is TRBV5-4, the J call TRBJ2-1; TRBD2 matches 14 bases. The germline V gene encodes CDR1 SGHNT and CDR2 YYREEE (reference sequence). The CDR3 sequence is 16 residues long. With 5 bases clipped from V and 9 bases from J, the junction kept 10 bases outside the gene matches. CDR3 loop: CASRPEGTSGSSEQFF. CDR3 DNA: TGTGCCAGCAGGCCCGAGGGGACTAGCGGGAGTTCTGAGCAGTTCTTC.

The rearrangement links TRBV12-3 or TRBV12-4 to TRBJ1-1; D unresolved. V was trimmed by 4 bases and J by 1 base, leaving 13 bases between them. There are 15 residues in the CDR3. This chain's CDR3 is CASSWVGLKNTEAFF. The CDR3, as DNA: TGTGCCAGCAGTTGGGTGGGTCTCAAGAACACTGAAGCTTTCTTT.

The J gene is TRBJ2-2, the V gene TRBV6-5; 14 bases agree with TRBD2. CDR1 is MNHEY, CDR2 SVGAGI, per germline. V was pared by 8 bases and J by 1 base, with 12 bases of the junction left unmatched. The CDR3 contains 19 residues. The CDR3 sequence: CASSGRAGTSGRNTGELFF. In DNA form, the CDR3 reads TGTGCCAGCTCTGGGCGAGCCGGGACTAGCGGGAGGAACACCGGGGAGCTGTTTTTT.